Below are 8 T cell receptor beta chains sequenced from a single sample in a study of blood T cell repertoires in COVID-19. Using immunoSEQ multiplex PCR, the repertoire was profiled, and TCRdb retains in-frame clones only, with some absent. The data show approximately 50,000 clones, 81% seen once. Sequenced sample: peripheral blood. The receptors originated from a woman of 80 years or more with COVID-19, enrolled during active disease.

The V gene is TRBV18, the J gene TRBJ1-1, with D possibly being TRBD1 (6 bases). Trimming took off 5 bases at V and 1 base at J, with 11 bases between the two ends. The germline V gene has CDR1 KGHSH and CDR2 LQKENI. This CDR3 is built from 14 residues. The CDR3 bases are TGTGCCAGCTCAGTACAGGGCCGGAACACTGAAGCTTTCTTT. Its translation is CASSVQGRNTEAFF.

The J gene is TRBJ2-7, the V gene TRBV6-1; 7 bases map to TRBD1. The CDR3 covers 15 residues. Germline V gene lookup returns CDR1 MNHNS and CDR2 SASEGT. The junction had 9 bases not matched to a gene; V was cut back by 2 bases and J by 5 bases. Here the CDR3 reads CASSEFGTVHDEQYF. CDR3 in DNA: TGTGCCAGCAGTGAATTTGGGACAGTCCATGACGAGCAGTACTTC.

This clone was counted between two and nine times. V is TRBV2 and J is TRBJ2-5; perhaps TRBD2 as D (6 bases). V shed 2 bases and J shed 5 bases, with 18 bases lying between them. The CDR3 totals 16 residues. Germline V CDR1 and CDR2: SNHLY, FYNNEI. The CDR3 DNA follows: TGTGCCAGCAGTGAACGGTGGAGGGCGGTAGGGGAGACCCAGTACTTC. This translates into CASSERWRAVGETQYF.

J is TRBJ1-5 and V is TRBV30; no reliable D call. The CDR3 consists of 14 residues. The V gene's germline CDR1 is GTSNPN and CDR2 SVGIG (reference sequence). V was shortened by 0 bases and J by 2 bases, with 8 bases between the two germline ends. CDR3 sequence reads: CAWSVAGGNQPQHF. CDR3 DNA: TGTGCCTGGAGTGTAGCCGGAGGCAATCAGCCCCAGCATTTT.

The chain carries TRBV19 and TRBJ1-4, with unresolved D. CDR1 and CDR2 from the germline V gene are LNHDA and SQIVND (reference sequence). Trimming took off 5 bases at V and 5 bases at J, with 6 bases between the two ends. The CDR3 totals 12 residues. CDR3 loop: CASSPLNEKLFF. The CDR3 coding sequence is TGTGCCAGTAGTCCACTGAATGAAAAACTGTTTTTT.

The chain couples TRBV15 to TRBJ2-2; D not resolved. Trimming pared 5 bases from V and 1 base from J, leaving 8 bases between. Per germline, CDR1 LNHNV and CDR2 YYDKDF (reference sequence). This CDR3 is 14 amino acids long. The CDR3 here is CATSPWRNTGELFF. Written as DNA, the CDR3 is TGTGCCACCAGCCCATGGAGGAACACCGGGGAGCTGTTTTTT.

CDR3 amino acids: CASSQVLGQLNNEQFF. The CDR3 DNA is TGTGCCAGCAGCCAAGTGTTAGGACAGCTTAACAATGAGCAGTTCTTC. The gene calls are TRBV14 and TRBJ2-1; D possibly corresponds to TRBD1 (6 bases). The germline V gene encodes CDR1 SGHDN and CDR2 FVKESK. Trimming cost V 1 base and J 5 bases, with 15 bases left between them. This CDR3 has 16 residues.

The V gene is TRBV30, the J gene TRBJ1-2; 7 bases agree with TRBD1. V lost 3 bases and J lost 6; bases outside the gene matches: 4. The CDR3 length is 12 residues. The germline V gene has CDR1 GTSNPN and CDR2 SVGIG (reference sequence). CDR3 sequence: CAWSGQADGYTF. The CDR3 nucleotides are TGTGCCTGGAGCGGACAGGCAGATGGCTACACCTTC.